The next 18 T cell receptor beta chains were all read from a single sample in a study of T-cell memory formation after mild COVID-19. From the 5' RACE reads, TCRdb called clonotypes with MiXCR, one entry per CDR3 protein. The sample contains around 500,000 distinct CDR3 sequences, over 15% of which appear only once. The sequencing sample was made of PBMCs or a T cell subset sorted from them (not recorded which). All receptors come from an adult woman who had mild COVID-19 (a few samples of this study predate the infection). Cell type and time point are not known.

The chain combines TRBV5-4 with TRBJ2-1, with D uncertain. V was pared by 4 bases and J by 0 bases, with 11 bases between. CDR1 and CDR2 from the germline V gene are SGHNT and YYREEE (reference sequence). The CDR3 contains 15 residues. CDR3 sequence (DNA): TGTGCCAGCAGCGGGATGGTTAGCTCCTACAATGAGCAGTTCTTC. It specifies CASSGMVSSYNEQFF.

The sample holds a few counts of this clonotype. This chain joins TRBV7-8 and TRBJ2-2; 7 nucleotides agree with TRBD2. The J segment lost 6 bases and the V segment lost 2 bases, leaving 6 bases of the junction unmatched. From germline, CDR1 is SGHVS and CDR2 FQNEAQ. The CDR3 sequence is 15 residues long. Written as DNA, the CDR3 is TGTGCCAGCAGCTTAAATAGGGGACTATCCGGGGAGCTGTTTTTT. This translates into CASSLNRGLSGELFF.

This clonotype was detected ten times or more. The chain uses TRBV5-1 and TRBJ2-2, with 9 bases fitting TRBD2. J lost 4 bases, V lost 4 bases, and 8 bases had no gene match. The CDR3 contains 16 residues. Germline values: CDR1 SGHRS, CDR2 YFSETQ. The CDR3 region is CASSVLGLAITGELFF. CDR3 sequence (DNA): TGCGCCAGCAGCGTTCTGGGACTAGCTATCACCGGGGAGCTGTTTTTT.

This clonotype occurred a few times. This sequence joins TRBV29-1 and TRBJ2-4, with D possibly called TRBD1 or TRBD2 (5 bases each). Germline-derived CDR1 and CDR2 are SQVTM and ANQGSEA. This CDR3 region has 13 residues. The germline V and J ends were trimmed by 5 bases and 8 bases, with 16 bases remaining between them. Here the CDR3 DNA reads TGCAGCGTTATTGGGACCCTGTCGGACATTCAGTACTTC. Residues: CSVIGTLSDIQYF.

In its sample, this clonotype was seen a few times. The V and J genes are TRBV29-1 and TRBJ2-7, with D tentatively TRBD2 (6 bases). CDR3 length: 12 residues. Germline assignment: CDR1 SQVTM and CDR2 ANQGSEA. Between the trimmed V and J ends, which lost 6 bases and 4 bases, there was a span of 13 bases. CDR3 nucleotides: TGCAGCGTCCGGGACGGGGGATACGAGCAGTACTTC. Translation: CSVRDGGYEQYF.

V is TRBV4-2 and J is TRBJ1-6; D perhaps matches TRBD1 (5 bases). The CDR3 has 18 amino acids. The germline V gene encodes CDR1 LGHNA and CDR2 YNFKEQ. Trimming cost V 1 base and J 3 bases, with 16 bases left between them. CDR3 nucleotides: TGTGCCAGCAGCCAAGTCTTAGGAGGGGCCCACTATAATTCACCCCTCCACTTT. Translating gives CASSQVLGGAHYNSPLHF.

The table lists this clonotype with many counts. The chain combines TRBV5-1 with TRBJ2-1, with D unclear. CDR3 size: 12 residues. From germline, CDR1 is SGHRS and CDR2 YFSETQ. V dropped 0 bases and J dropped 5 bases, with 3 bases sitting between them. The CDR3 sequence: CASSLDNNEQFF. As DNA, the CDR3 is TGCGCCAGCAGCTTGGACAACAATGAGCAGTTCTTC. Complete variable domain (other parts from reference TRBV5-1 and TRBJ2-1): KAGVTQTPRYLIKTRGQQVTLSCSPISGHRSVSWYQQTPGQGLQFLFEYFSETQRNKGNFPGRFSGRQFSNSRSEMNVSTLELGDSALYLCASSLDNNEQFFGPGTRLTVL.

This clonotype was observed a few times. The chain recombines TRBV12-3 or TRBV12-4 with TRBJ2-7; weak D call: TRBD1 (5 bases). CDR3 size: 13 residues. V was trimmed by 1 base and J by 6 bases, leaving 10 bases between them. CDR3 sequence reads: CASSLGGLLEQYF. In nucleotides, the CDR3 is TGTGCCAGCAGTTTAGGGGGCCTGCTCGAGCAGTACTTC.

This clonotype was seen only a few times. The CDR3 DNA follows: TGTGCCATCAGTGAGTCGGGGGGATCGAACACCGGGGAGCTGTTTTTT. It is translated as CAISESGGSNTGELFF. V is TRBV10-3 and J is TRBJ2-2; TRBD2 might be the D (6 bases). Germline V lookup: CDR1 ENHRY, CDR2 SYGVKD. The CDR3 extends over 16 amino acids. The ends were cut back, 0 bases at V and 0 bases at J, with 8 bases in the middle.

This clonotype was seen a few times. The rearrangement links TRBV27 to TRBJ2-7, with D possibly TRBD2 on 5 matching bases. The CDR3 has 14 amino acids. The V and J ends lost 2 bases and 3 bases respectively, with 11 bases between them. Germline V lookup: CDR1 MNHEY, CDR2 SMNVEV (reference sequence). The CDR3 sequence: CASSLIGLGYEQYF. As DNA, the CDR3 is TGTGCCAGCAGTTTAATTGGACTCGGCTACGAGCAGTACTTC.

The chain combines TRBV5-5 with TRBJ1-5; no definite D call. The V gene lost 0 bases and the J gene lost 8 bases, with 12 bases spanning the gap. This CDR3 is built from 14 residues. Germline CDR1 is SGHKS and CDR2 is YYEKEE (reference sequence). In DNA form, the CDR3 reads TGTGCCAGCAGCTTGGAGTATACCCCCAAGCCCCAGCATTTT. Translating gives CASSLEYTPKPQHF.

The table lists this clonotype with a few counts. The rearrangement uses TRBV2 and TRBJ1-3; D perhaps matches TRBD1 (5 bases). CDR1 and CDR2 from the germline V gene are SNHLY and FYNNEI. The V gene lost 7 bases and the J gene lost 0 bases, with 19 bases spanning the gap. CDR3 size: 17 residues. CDR3 sequence: CASIRGDRFSSGNTIYF. The CDR3 nucleotides are TGTGCCAGCATTAGAGGGGACCGCTTCAGCTCTGGAAACACCATATATTTT.

The J gene is TRBJ2-7, the V gene TRBV7-2, with D maybe TRBD1 (6 bases). With 7 bases removed from V and 0 bases from J, the gap between germline ends came to 13 bases. Per the germline V gene, CDR1 is SGHTA and CDR2 is FQGNSA. This CDR3 is 14 amino acids long. CDR3 nucleotide sequence: TGTGCCAGCAACCAGGGGCGGAACTCCTACGAGCAGTACTTC. It encodes CASNQGRNSYEQYF.

The rearrangement joins TRBV20-1 to TRBJ2-5; 8 bases are shared with TRBD2. The V segment lost 3 bases and the J segment 5 bases; nucleotides outside the gene matches: 5. The CDR3 runs to 13 residues. The germline V gene encodes CDR1 DFQATT and CDR2 SNEGSKA (reference sequence). This CDR3 reads CSASGGAGETQYF. The CDR3 DNA reads as TGCAGTGCTAGCGGGGGGGCAGGCGAGACCCAGTACTTC.

The gene calls are TRBV6-2 or TRBV6-3 and TRBJ2-5, with 12 nucleotides matching TRBD1. The germline V gene encodes CDR1 MNHEY and CDR2 SVGEGT. V was clipped by 7 bases and J by 5 bases; unmatched bases: 5. The CDR3 has 14 residues. The CDR3 loop reads CASTGTGGVETQYF. CDR3 DNA sequence: TGTGCCAGCACCGGGACAGGGGGCGTGGAGACCCAGTACTTC.

The rearrangement uses TRBV5-5 and TRBJ2-5; 12 bases are shared with TRBD1. The V gene's germline CDR1 is SGHKS and CDR2 YYEKEE (reference sequence). The CDR3 runs to 16 residues. J gave up 4 bases and V 0 bases, and 4 bases lay outside the gene matches. The CDR3 region has the DNA TGTGCCAGCAGCTTGGGGGGGACAGGGGGCGCAGAGACCCAGTACTTC. It codes for CASSLGGTGGAETQYF.

Only a few counts were recorded for this clonotype. V usage is TRBV30 and J usage is TRBJ2-7, with D tentatively TRBD1 (6 bases). This CDR3 comprises 14 residues. Germline CDR1 GTSNPN, CDR2 SVGIG (reference sequence). V dropped 3 bases and J dropped 5 bases, with 17 bases sitting between them. CDR3 in amino acids: CAWSAAGASNEQYF. The CDR3 nucleotides are TGTGCCTGGAGCGCGGCAGGGGCCTCGAACGAGCAGTACTTC.

This clonotype came up a few times. The chain recombines TRBV5-6 with TRBJ2-5; D possibly corresponds to TRBD2 (6 bases). Germline V lookup: CDR1 SGHDT, CDR2 YYEEEE. Trimming pared 2 bases from V and 5 bases from J, leaving 13 bases between. This CDR3 region has 14 residues. The CDR3 DNA reads as TGTGCCAGCAGCTTTATTTTAGGAGGGGAGACCCAGTACTTC. It yields the protein CASSFILGGETQYF. Combining the CDR3 with reference TRBV5-6 and TRBJ2-5 gives the whole variable domain DAGVTQSPTHLIKTRGQQVTLRCSPKSGHDTVSWYQQALGQGPQFIFQYYEEEERQRGNFPDRFSGHQFPNYSSELNVNALLLGDSALYLCASSFILGGETQYFGPGTRLLVL.